This T cell receptor beta chain was observed in a study of T cell repertoires in cytomegalovirus infection. Trimming took off 8 bases at V and 5 bases at J, with 9 bases between the two ends. The CDR3 length is 11 residues. Germline V gene lookup returns CDR1 SGHVS and CDR2 FNYEAQ. TCRdb independently ran MiXCR on the reads; one entry per CDR3 protein. This table has hundreds of thousands of distinct CDR3 sequences, roughly 26% appearing once. This clonotype was counted between two and nine times. The specimen sequenced was CD8+ T cells from PBMCs. The chain uses TRBV7-6 and TRBJ1-2, with unresolved D. The TCR was taken from a human donor in good health (CMV status not recorded). Some clones in this sample may be carry-over from other donors' samples. DNA of the CDR3: TGTGCCAGCGTTTCCCCGTATGGCTACACCTTC. Its translation is CASVSPYGYTF.